The TCR beta chain under discussion was sequenced for a study of cytomegalovirus exposure and HLA in healthy donors. There are 14 residues in the CDR3. V was cut by 3 bases and J by 3 bases, with 9 bases left in between. Germline lookup yields CDR1 SGHRS and CDR2 YFSETQ. Primers: 60 Vbeta forward and 13 Jbeta reverse. Here immunoSEQ multiplex PCR was the method, and the copy in TCRdb shows in-frame clones only, minus some. Counted here are under 200,000 clones, 75% to 85% occurring once; the ten biggest clones make up 0.8%. The receptor comes from a woman younger than 35 in good health and CMV-seronegative. The sequenced material came from PBMCs. The V and J genes are TRBV5-1 and TRBJ2-2; D is perhaps TRBD2 (5 bases). This chain's CDR3 is CASSWTRDTGELFF. CDR3 nucleotide sequence: TGCGCCAGCAGCTGGACGAGGGACACCGGGGAGCTGTTTTTT.